A selection of T cell receptor beta chains follows, all from one sample in a study of shared T cell receptors in the human thymus. TCRdb's table, derived via immunoSEQ multiplex PCR, lists solely in-frame clones and lacks some. The repertoire includes 500,000 to 550,000 clones, approximately 78% of them detected once, and 0.013% sits in the top ten. The same data also went into a second study, on human thymus T cells.

The sequenced sample consisted of thymocytes. These receptors were taken from a boy younger than two with a congenital heart defect. Each CDR3 is given with its conserved first and last residue. A D gene is named only where the DNA matches it firmly. Clone size is shown for a subset of rows, as once, few, many or a class of expanded clone.

v_gene	abundance	j_gene	d_gene	CDR3nt	CDR3aa
TRBV7-9	once	TRBJ2-3	.	TGTGCCAGCGGCGAAGCGACAGATACGCAGTATTTT	CASGEATDTQYF
TRBV4-3	.	TRBJ2-1	TRBD2	TGCGCCAGCAGCCAAGCGATAACTAGCGGGAGGGCCTTGAGCTCCTACAATGAGCAGTTCTTC	CASSQAITSGRALSSYNEQFF
TRBV4-3	once	TRBJ2-5	.	TGCGCCAGCAGCTCAGGACAGATGGAACAAGAGACCCAGTACTTC	CASSSGQMEQETQYF
TRBV5-4	.	TRBJ2-1	.	TGTGCCAGCAGCTACCCTAGAGGGAATGAGCAGTTCTTC	CASSYPRGNEQFF
TRBV6-5	.	TRBJ2-3	.	TGTGCCAGCAAGAACTGGAGCACAGATACGCAGTATTTT	CASKNWSTDTQYF
TRBV2	few	TRBJ2-7	.	TGTGCCAGCAGTCGGCTAGCGCCCTACGAGCAGTACTTC	CASSRLAPYEQYF
TRBV7-2	once	TRBJ1-3	TRBD1	TGTGCCAGCAGCGCGAACAGGGGCACCTCTGGAAACACCATATATTTT	CASSANRGTSGNTIYF
TRBV5-4	.	TRBJ2-7	TRBD2	TGTGCCAGCAACGTAGCGGGAGGGCCCTACGAGCAGTACTTC	CASNVAGGPYEQYF
TRBV6-4	.	TRBJ2-1	TRBD1	TGTGCCAGCAGTCCCGGGACAGGGGGCGATGAGCAGTTCTTC	CASSPGTGGDEQFF
TRBV7-8	.	TRBJ2-3	TRBD2	TGTGCCAGCAGCCCGTCCGGCGGGAGTTTGGCAGATACGCAGTATTTT	CASSPSGGSLADTQYF
TRBV7-9	.	TRBJ1-2	TRBD1	TGTGCCAGCAGCTTCCGGGACAGCGTTGTAGGTGGCTACACCTTC	CASSFRDSVVGGYTF
TRBV5-1	.	TRBJ2-3	.	TGCGCCAGCAGCCCCGGGACTTTTAGGAGTACGCAGTATTTT	CASSPGTFRSTQYF
TRBV6-1	.	TRBJ1-1	.	TGTGCCAGCAGTGAGGGCCGGGGGAACACTGAAGCTTTCTTT	CASSEGRGNTEAFF
TRBV10-3	.	TRBJ2-3	TRBD2	TGTGCCATCTCGCGGCGGGAGACAGATACGCAGTATTTT	CAISRRETDTQYF
TRBV29-1	few	TRBJ1-4	.	TGCAGCGTTCTAGGGGCAAATGAAAAACTGTTTTTT	CSVLGANEKLFF
TRBV19	few	TRBJ2-2	TRBD2	TGTGCCAGTAGTATCCCTAGCGGGAGTTCCCAAACCGGGGAGCTGTTTTTT	CASSIPSGSSQTGELFF
TRBV27	.	TRBJ1-2	.	TGTGCCAGCAGTTTAAGGCAGCGCTATGGCTACACCTTC	CASSLRQRYGYTF
TRBV27	.	TRBJ2-7	.	TGTGCCAGCAGTTTGTACAGGGGGGAGGGTGAGCAGTACTTC	CASSLYRGEGEQYF
TRBV27	once	TRBJ1-2	TRBD1	TGTGCCAGCAGCCCGGGACAGTCGGACTATGGCTACACCTTC	CASSPGQSDYGYTF
TRBV21-1	once	TRBJ2-3	.	TGTGCCAGCAGCAAGAGGGAGAGCACAGATACGCAGTATTTT	CASSKRESTDTQYF
TRBV30	.	TRBJ2-1	TRBD2	TGTGCCTGGCGTAGCGGGCTGGCGTATGAGCAGTTCTTC	CAWRSGLAYEQFF
TRBV15	.	TRBJ1-2	TRBD1	TGTGCCACCAGCAGAGATCCGGAACAGGGGGCTAACTATGGCTACACCTTC	CATSRDPEQGANYGYTF
TRBV5-6	.	TRBJ1-4	TRBD1	TGTGCCAGCAGCTACTACGACAGGGGGCGCCCTGAAAAACTGTTTTTT	CASSYYDRGRPEKLFF
TRBV15	.	TRBJ2-7	.	TGTGCCACCAGCAGGGCCACAGGGTTCCTCTCCTACGAGCAGTACTTC	CATSRATGFLSYEQYF
TRBV4-1	few	TRBJ2-1	.	TGCGCCAGCAGCCAAGAGGCCGCTAGCCTGTACAATGAGCAGTTCTTC	CASSQEAASLYNEQFF
TRBV5-4	.	TRBJ2-1	TRBD2	TGTGCCAGCAGCTTGGCCGTAGGGACTAGCGGGAGTTGGTACAATGAGCAGTTCTTC	CASSLAVGTSGSWYNEQFF
TRBV6-5	.	TRBJ2-7	.	TGTGCCAGCAGTTACTCCAGGGGAGTGGGCTACGAGCAGTACTTC	CASSYSRGVGYEQYF
TRBV11-2	.	TRBJ2-7	TRBD2	TGTGCCAGCAGCCCACCCCCCGGCGCGGGAGGGTGCCACGAGCAGTACTTC	CASSPPPGAGGCHEQYF
TRBV4-3	.	TRBJ1-1	.	TGCGCCAGCAGCCTGGGGACCCCGACTAGATTTGACACTGAAGCTTTCTTT	CASSLGTPTRFDTEAFF
TRBV11-2	.	TRBJ1-2	.	TGTGCCAGCAGCTTAGGGGCAGGGGTAGGCTATGGCTACACCTTC	CASSLGAGVGYGYTF
TRBV14	.	TRBJ2-7	TRBD2	TGTGCCAGCAGCCAAGATCTCTTGGGGCTGAATAGGACTAGCTCCTACGAGCAGTACTTC	CASSQDLLGLNRTSSYEQYF
TRBV27	.	TRBJ1-5	TRBD1	TGTGCCAGCAGTCAGGGACAGGGTGGGTATAGCAATCAGCCCCAGCATTTT	CASSQGQGGYSNQPQHF
TRBV28	.	TRBJ1-1	.	TGTGCCAGCAGTTTGTCGGCGGGTCTTATGAACACTGAAGCTTTCTTT	CASSLSAGLMNTEAFF
TRBV7-9	.	TRBJ2-5	TRBD2	TGTGCCAGCAGCCCCCGGCGAGGTACTAGCGCCTCGCGGGAGACCCAGTACTTC	CASSPRRGTSASRETQYF
TRBV11-1	.	TRBJ1-1	.	TGTGCCAGCAGTTTTACAGGGCACACTGAAGCTTTCTTT	CASSFTGHTEAFF
TRBV7-2	.	TRBJ2-7	TRBD1	TGTGCCAGCAGCTTAAGAGGGACAGGAGGATACGAGCAGTACTTC	CASSLRGTGGYEQYF
TRBV6-5	.	TRBJ2-3	TRBD2	TGTGCCAGCAGTTACCTAGCGGGAGACGCAGATACGCAGTATTTT	CASSYLAGDADTQYF
TRBV7-2	.	TRBJ2-7	TRBD2	TGTGCCAGCAGCCAAAGACTAGCGGGAGCCCACGAGCAGTACTTC	CASSQRLAGAHEQYF
TRBV30	.	TRBJ2-7	TRBD2	TGTGCCTGGACTAAGGAGGGTAGAAGCGGGAGGAACTACGAGCAGTACTTC	CAWTKEGRSGRNYEQYF
TRBV30	.	TRBJ2-5	.	TGTGCCTGGGCAGTGGGCGCATCAGAGACCCAGTACTTC	CAWAVGASETQYF
TRBV29-1	.	TRBJ2-3	TRBD2	TGCAGCGTTGAAGATGCGGGTAGCGGGAGGGCCGAAACAGATACGCAGTATTTT	CSVEDAGSGRAETDTQYF
TRBV27	.	TRBJ2-5	TRBD2	TGTGCCAGCGGGGTTGGGCGGGAGGGAGAGACCCAGTACTTC	CASGVGREGETQYF
TRBV7-9	.	TRBJ1-1	TRBD1	TGTGCCAGCAGCTTCGACAGGGGGGGGACTGAAGCTTTCTTT	CASSFDRGGTEAFF
TRBV19	.	TRBJ2-7	.	TGTGCCAGTAGTATTGTGGGAGACGAGCAGTACTTC	CASSIVGDEQYF
TRBV23-1	.	TRBJ2-7	.	TGCGCCAGCGGAGAAGGAGGGCCTAGCTACGAGCAGTACTTC	CASGEGGPSYEQYF
TRBV15	.	TRBJ2-2	TRBD2	TGTGCCACCAGCAGAGGTCGGGAGGGAGACACCGGGGAGCTGTTTTTT	CATSRGREGDTGELFF
TRBV9	.	TRBJ2-2	TRBD2	TGTGCCAGCAGCGTAGAGTCCCAGGGACTAGCGGGAGAACTCACCGGGGAGCTGTTTTTT	CASSVESQGLAGELTGELFF
TRBV27	.	TRBJ1-4	TRBD1	TGTGCCAGCAGGGGTTACCGGGACAGGGGGAGTCGTACTTATGAAAAACTGTTTTTT	CASRGYRDRGSRTYEKLFF
TRBV10-2	.	TRBJ2-1	.	TGCGCCAGCAGTGAACGGGTCGGCTCCTACAATGAGCAGTTCTTC	CASSERVGSYNEQFF
TRBV25-1	.	TRBJ1-5	.	TGTGCCAGCAGTGAATTAAGCAATCAGCCCCAGCATTTT	CASSELSNQPQHF
TRBV2	few	TRBJ2-4	.	TGTGCCAGCAGTGAAGCGCGAGCCAGGGAAGTCCTCGCCAAAAACATTCAGTACTTC	CASSEARAREVLAKNIQYF
TRBV6-5	.	TRBJ2-1	.	TGTGCCAGCAGTACCCCGGACTACAATTTGGGTGAGCAGTTCTTC	CASSTPDYNLGEQFF
TRBV10-3	.	TRBJ2-5	.	TGTGCCATCAGTGTGACAGGCGGGGGTCAAGAGACCCAGTACTTC	CAISVTGGGQETQYF
TRBV10-3	.	TRBJ2-7	TRBD1	TGTGCCATCAGCGATCCCGATCGGGACAGGGATTTTTCGTGGCCCTACGAGCAGTACTTC	CAISDPDRDRDFSWPYEQYF
TRBV18	.	TRBJ2-7	TRBD1	TGTGCCAGCTCACCACCCGACAGGGTACCCTACGAGCAGTACTTC	CASSPPDRVPYEQYF
TRBV5-1	.	TRBJ2-7	TRBD1	TGCGCCAGCCGAACGACCCGGGACAGGGGGCGATCTGACGAGCAGTACTTC	CASRTTRDRGRSDEQYF
TRBV7-8	.	TRBJ2-1	TRBD1	TGTGCCAGCAGCTCCCCGGGACAGGGGAGACCCAATGAGCAGTTCTTC	CASSSPGQGRPNEQFF
TRBV4-1	.	TRBJ2-1	TRBD2	TGCGCCAGCAGGACTGGGACTAGCGTAGCGGAGTGGTCCACAGATGAGCAGTTCTTC	CASRTGTSVAEWSTDEQFF
TRBV6-5	.	TRBJ2-2	TRBD2	TGTGCCAGCAGTTCCCGGACTAGCGGGACTGCCGGGGAGCTGTTTTTT	CASSSRTSGTAGELFF
TRBV6-4	.	TRBJ2-2	TRBD2	TGTGCCCCCGGCGAGCGGGGTGGGACCGGGGAGCTGTTTTTT	CAPGERGGTGELFF